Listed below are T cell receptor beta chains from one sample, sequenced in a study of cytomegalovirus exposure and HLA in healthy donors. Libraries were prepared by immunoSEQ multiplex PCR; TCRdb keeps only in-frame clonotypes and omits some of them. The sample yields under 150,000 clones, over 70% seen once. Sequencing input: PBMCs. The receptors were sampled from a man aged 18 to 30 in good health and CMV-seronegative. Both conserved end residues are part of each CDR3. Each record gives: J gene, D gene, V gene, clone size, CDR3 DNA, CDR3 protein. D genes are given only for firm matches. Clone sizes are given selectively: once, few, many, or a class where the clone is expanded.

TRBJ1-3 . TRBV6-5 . TGTGCCAGCAGTTATTCTACAGGGTACGGAAACACCATATATTTT CASSYSTGYGNTIYF
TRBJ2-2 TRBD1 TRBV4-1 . TGCGCCAGCAGCCAAGGGGGACAGTCGAACACCGGGGAGCTGTTTTTT CASSQGGQSNTGELFF
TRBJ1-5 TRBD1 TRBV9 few TGTGCCAGCAGCCAGGGGACAGGAGGTCAGCCCCAGCATTTT CASSQGTGGQPQHF
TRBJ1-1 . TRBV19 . TGTGCCAGCACCGACAGGAGAATGAACACTGAAGCTTTCTTT CASTDRRMNTEAFF
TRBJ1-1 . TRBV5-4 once TGTGCCAGCAGCTTGGAATTCGGCAGGGGCGAGAGATCGGGCACTGAAGCTTTCTTT CASSLEFGRGERSGTEAFF
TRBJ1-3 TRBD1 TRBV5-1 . TGCGCCAGCAGCCCACAGGGGGCGTCTGGAAACACCATATATTTT CASSPQGASGNTIYF
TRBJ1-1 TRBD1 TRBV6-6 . TGTGCCAGCAGCCCGGACAGGGTGCGGGCTGAAGCTTTCTTT CASSPDRVRAEAFF
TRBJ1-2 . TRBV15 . TGTGCCACCAGCAGAGCGGGGGGGCGCCCATATGGCTACACCTTC CATSRAGGRPYGYTF
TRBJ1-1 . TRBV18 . TGTGCCAGCTCTCCCTACGTCGAAGCTTTCTTT CASSPYVEAFF
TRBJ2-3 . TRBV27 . TGTGCCAGCAGGCCAATGACCAGGCCGGGCTGGAGGTTGACGGATACGCAGTATTTT CASRPMTRPGWRLTDTQYF
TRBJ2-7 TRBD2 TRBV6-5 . TGTGCCAGCAGTTACGGGTCGGGGGGCGAGCAGTACTTC CASSYGSGGEQYF
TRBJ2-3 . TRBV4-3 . TGCGCCAGCAGCCCAGGGGACGATCGCACAGATACGCAGTATTTT CASSPGDDRTDTQYF
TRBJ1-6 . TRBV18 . TGTGCCAGCTCACCCCAATATAATTCACCCCTCCACTTT CASSPQYNSPLHF
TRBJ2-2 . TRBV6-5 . TGTGCCAGCAGTTACTATTTTAGAACCGGGGAGCTGTTTTTT CASSYYFRTGELFF
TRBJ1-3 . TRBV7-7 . TGTGCTAGCAGCCTTTTCTCCCTTAGAGGAAACACCATATATTTT CASSLFSLRGNTIYF
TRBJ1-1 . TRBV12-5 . TGTGCTAGTGATCGGGGGAAAGAGGCTTTCTTT CASDRGKEAFF
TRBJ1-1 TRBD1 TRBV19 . TGTGCCAGTACCGCCCGACGAGACAGGGACACTGAAGCTTTCTTT CASTARRDRDTEAFF
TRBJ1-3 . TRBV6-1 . TGTGCCAGCAGTGAAGCGGCAGGGGCGGCCGGAAACACCATATATTTT CASSEAAGAAGNTIYF
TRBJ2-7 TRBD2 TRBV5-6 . TGTGCCAGCAGCTTGGGGGAGGGGATCCACGAGCAGTACTTC CASSLGEGIHEQYF
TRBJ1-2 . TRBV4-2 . TGTGCCAGCAGCCAAGATCCTAGCCGGTCCTCCCCCTATGGCTACACCTTC CASSQDPSRSSPYGYTF
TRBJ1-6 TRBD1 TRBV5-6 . TGTGCCAGCAGCGCCTTTTGGGACAGGGATTCACCCCTCCACTTT CASSAFWDRDSPLHF
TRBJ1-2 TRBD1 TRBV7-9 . TGTTCCAGCATCCCTAGACAGGGGGCTATAGAGTATGGCTACACCTTC CSSIPRQGAIEYGYTF
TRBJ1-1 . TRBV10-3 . TGTGCCATCAGTGATTGGGTAAGGCCCTCGGGCACTGAAGCTTTCTTT CAISDWVRPSGTEAFF
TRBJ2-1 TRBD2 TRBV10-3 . TGTGCCATCAGTGAGTCCCGGGGGGGGCGGTACAATGAGCAGTTCTTC CAISESRGGRYNEQFF
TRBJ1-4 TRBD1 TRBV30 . TGTGCCTGGAGTGTACACAGGACAGGGGTGGGTGAAAAACTGTTTTTT CAWSVHRTGVGEKLFF
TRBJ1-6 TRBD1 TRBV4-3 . TGCGCCAGCAGCCCAACCGGGACAGGGGATTCACCCCTCCACTTT CASSPTGTGDSPLHF
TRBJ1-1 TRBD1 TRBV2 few TGTGCCATCTACAGGGGAACTGAAGCTTTCTTT CAIYRGTEAFF
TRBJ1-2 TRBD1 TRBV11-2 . TGTGCCAGCAGCCCCCAGCTGTTGACAGGGGGCTTCTATGGCTACACCTTC CASSPQLLTGGFYGYTF
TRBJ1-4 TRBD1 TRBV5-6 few TGTGCCAGCAGCTTGGCCCGGGACAGCCAAGCGGAAAAACTGTTTTTT CASSLARDSQAEKLFF
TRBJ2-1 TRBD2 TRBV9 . TGTGCCAGCAGCGTAGACCTAGCGGGGGGGCCGGTAAATGAGCAGTTCTTC CASSVDLAGGPVNEQFF
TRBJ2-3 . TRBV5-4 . TGTGCCAGCAGCTTGGCCGGGGAGAAGATCACAGATACGCAGTATTTT CASSLAGEKITDTQYF
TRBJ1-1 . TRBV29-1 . TGCAGCGTTGAAATTGGGCAGAACACTGAAGCTTTCTTT CSVEIGQNTEAFF
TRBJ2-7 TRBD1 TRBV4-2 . TGTGCCAGCAGCCAAGCCCCGGGGGACAGGGGCTACGAGCAGTACTTC CASSQAPGDRGYEQYF
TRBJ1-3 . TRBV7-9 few TGTGCCAGCGAGACATCTGGAAACACCATATATTTT CASETSGNTIYF
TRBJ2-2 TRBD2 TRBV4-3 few TGCGCCAGCAGCCAAGATGTTAGCGGGGGCGCCGGGGAGCTGTTTTTT CASSQDVSGGAGELFF
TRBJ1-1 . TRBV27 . TGTGCCAGCAGTTTATTCAGGTCTTCGATGAACACTGAAGCTTTCTTT CASSLFRSSMNTEAFF
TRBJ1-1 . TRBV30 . TGTGCCTGGAGTGTAGCGGAGATGAACACTGAAGCTTTCTTT CAWSVAEMNTEAFF
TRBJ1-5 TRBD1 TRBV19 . TGTGCCAGTAGGGGACAGGGATTCCAGCCCCAGCATTTT CASRGQGFQPQHF
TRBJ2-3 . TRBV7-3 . TGTGCCAGCAGCTTAACAGGGGGGGGAACAGATACGCAGTATTTT CASSLTGGGTDTQYF
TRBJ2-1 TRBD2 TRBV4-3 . TGCGCCAGCAGCCAAGGGGGGTTTGGTCTAGCGGGGGTGCATGAGCAGTTCTTC CASSQGGFGLAGVHEQFF
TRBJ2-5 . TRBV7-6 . TGTGCCAGCAGCTTAGGGGTAGCGGAGACCCAGTACTTC CASSLGVAETQYF
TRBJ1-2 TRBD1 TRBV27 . TGTGCCAGCAGTTCTCCGGGACAGCGCTATGGCTACACCTTC CASSSPGQRYGYTF
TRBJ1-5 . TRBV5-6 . TGTGCCAGCAGCTTGTCTCTTGATCAGCCCCAGCATTTT CASSLSLDQPQHF
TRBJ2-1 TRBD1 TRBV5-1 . TGCGCCAGCTGCGAACAGGGGGCAATGTACAATGAGCAGTTCTTC CASCEQGAMYNEQFF
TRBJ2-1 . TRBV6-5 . TGTGCCAGCAGATCAGGGTACAATGAGCAGTTCTTC CASRSGYNEQFF
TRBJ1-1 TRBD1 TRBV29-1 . TGCAGCGTCCTCCTCGGGACAGGGGGCACTGAAGCTTTCTTT CSVLLGTGGTEAFF
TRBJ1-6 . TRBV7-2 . TGTGCCAGCAGCTCGGGTCTACCCGGCTCACCCCTCCACTTT CASSSGLPGSPLHF
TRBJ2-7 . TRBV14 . TGTGCCAGCAGCCAAGGGAGACGGGTCGAGCAGTACTTC CASSQGRRVEQYF
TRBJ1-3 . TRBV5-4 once TGTGCCAGCAGCTCAGGAGGGACCGGATACTCTGGAAACACCATATATTTT CASSSGGTGYSGNTIYF
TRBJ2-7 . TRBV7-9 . TGTGCCAGCAGCCCAATAGGGGATAAATGGGAGCAGTACTTC CASSPIGDKWEQYF
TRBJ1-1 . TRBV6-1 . TGTGCCAGCAGTTTCAGCGGGGAGGAAGCTTTCTTT CASSFSGEEAFF